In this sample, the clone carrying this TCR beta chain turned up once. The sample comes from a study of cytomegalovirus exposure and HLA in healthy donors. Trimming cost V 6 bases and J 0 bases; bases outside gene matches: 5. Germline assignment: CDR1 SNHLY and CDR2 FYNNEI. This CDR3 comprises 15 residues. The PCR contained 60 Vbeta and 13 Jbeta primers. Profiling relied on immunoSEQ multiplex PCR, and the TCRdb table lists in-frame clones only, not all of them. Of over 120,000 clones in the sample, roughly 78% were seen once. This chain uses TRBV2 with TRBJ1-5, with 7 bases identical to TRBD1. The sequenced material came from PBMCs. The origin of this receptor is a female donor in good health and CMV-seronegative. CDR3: CASRTGKNSNQPQHF. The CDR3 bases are TGTGCCAGCAGGACAGGGAAAAATAGCAATCAGCCCCAGCATTTT.